Shown below are 21 T cell receptor beta chains from a single sample sequenced in a study of blood T cell repertoires in COVID-19. The assay was immunoSEQ multiplex PCR, and TCRdb's table has in-frame clones only and misses some. The sample consists of about 65,000 clones, approximately 80% of them appearing once. The specimen was peripheral blood. The receptors were sampled from a human donor in a cohort sampled during active COVID-19.

V is TRBV28 and J is TRBJ2-5; D possibly corresponds to TRBD2 (5 bases). Trimming shortened V by 4 bases and J by 0 bases, and 9 bases separated the two germline ends. Germline CDR1 MDHEN, CDR2 SYDVKM. This CDR3 is 14 amino acids long. CDR3 nucleotides: TGTGCCAGCAGTTCCTCGGGGAACCAAGAGACCCAGTACTTC. Protein product: CASSSSGNQETQYF.

The V call is TRBV4-3, the J call TRBJ1-2; D call uncertain. CDR3 length: 15 residues. Trimming cost V 0 bases and J 4 bases, with 12 bases left between them. CDR1 and CDR2 (germline): LGHNA, YSLEER. The CDR3 reads CASSQERAGAYGYTF. The CDR3, as DNA: TGCGCCAGCAGCCAAGAGCGGGCAGGAGCCTATGGCTACACCTTC.

V is TRBV2 and J is TRBJ2-7, with D unresolved. CDR3 length: 11 amino acids. Trimming took off 8 bases at V and 0 bases at J, with 5 bases between the two ends. Germline V gives CDR1 SNHLY, CDR2 FYNNEI. CDR3 sequence reads: CASWSSYEQYF. The CDR3 DNA reads as TGTGCCAGCTGGAGCTCCTACGAGCAGTACTTC.

This chain joins TRBV6-5 and TRBJ1-2; D uncertain. The CDR3 runs 14 residues. Germline V gene data show CDR1 as MNHEY and CDR2 as SVGAGI. Trimming left V 0 bases short and J 5 bases short, with 10 bases between. Here the CDR3 DNA reads TGTGCCAGCAGTTACTCATGGCACCCTTATGGCTACACCTTC. This encodes CASSYSWHPYGYTF.

The V gene is TRBV20-1, the J gene TRBJ1-1; 8 bases are shared with TRBD1. Germline lookup yields CDR1 DFQATT and CDR2 SNEGSKA (reference sequence). The CDR3 has 11 amino acids. J lost 11 bases, V lost 2 bases, and 4 bases had no gene match. The CDR3 sequence is CSARTDRVAFF. CDR3 in DNA: TGCAGTGCTAGAACGGACAGGGTCGCTTTCTTT.

This clone has a count of ten or more. Here the CDR3 DNA reads TGTGCCAGCAGACTCGACAGGGGCGTAGCTAACTATGGCTACACCTTC. This sequence encodes CASRLDRGVANYGYTF. The V gene is TRBV2, the J gene TRBJ1-2; TRBD1 matches at 8 bases. Germline V lookup: CDR1 SNHLY, CDR2 FYNNEI. Trimming removed 6 bases from V and 0 bases from J; junction bases left unmatched: 9. There are 16 residues in the CDR3.

The chain has TRBV4-1 and TRBJ1-2; D remains unclear. V shed 0 bases and J shed 6 bases, with 14 bases lying between them. The CDR3 extends over 15 amino acids. Germline CDR1 and CDR2: MGHRA and YSYEKL. CDR3 coding DNA: TGCGCCAGCAGCCAAGACCTATATAACTTCCATGGCTACACCTTC. Amino acids: CASSQDLYNFHGYTF.

The chain links TRBV7-2 to TRBJ2-1, with a tentative D call TRBD1 (5 bases). This CDR3 comprises 17 residues. CDR1 and CDR2 (germline): SGHTA, FQGNSA. The germline V and J ends were trimmed by 5 bases and 0 bases, with 17 bases remaining between them. The CDR3 spells CASSPKKGALSYNEQFF. CDR3 nucleotides: TGTGCCAGCAGCCCAAAAAAAGGGGCCCTCTCCTACAATGAGCAGTTCTTC. The full variable domain, its missing parts supplied by reference TRBV7-2 and TRBJ2-1, is GAGVSQSPSNKVTEKGKDVELRCDPISGHTALYWYRQSLGQGLEFLIYFQGNSAPDKSGLPSDRFSAERTGGSVSTLTIQRTQQEDSAVYLCASSPKKGALSYNEQFFGPGTRLTVL.

The chain carries TRBV6-6 and TRBJ2-7, with D perhaps TRBD1 (6 bases). The germline V and J ends were trimmed by 2 bases and 1 base, with 9 bases remaining between them. CDR1 and CDR2 (germline): MNHNY, SVGAGI (reference sequence). The CDR3 is 14 residues long. The CDR3 sequence: CASSYPGQSYEQYF. The DNA for the CDR3 is TGTGCCAGCAGTTACCCCGGACAGTCCTACGAGCAGTACTTC.

Many counts were recorded for this clone. The chain links TRBV6-5 to TRBJ1-1, with D perhaps matching TRBD1 (6 bases). From germline, CDR1 is MNHEY and CDR2 SVGAGI. The V gene lost 6 bases and the J gene lost 0 bases, with 11 bases spanning the gap. The length of the CDR3 is 14 residues. CDR3 DNA sequence: TGTGCCAGCAGCTATGGGGGCATGAACACTGAAGCTTTCTTT. Translated: CASSYGGMNTEAFF.

The chain is built from TRBV5-1 and TRBJ2-5; 14 bases agree with TRBD2. Germline trimming cut 0 bases from V and 5 bases from J; bases unmatched to any gene: 6. Germline V lookup: CDR1 SGHRS, CDR2 YFSETQ. CDR3 length: 17 residues. The CDR3 coding sequence is TGCGCCAGCAGCTTGGCCGGGACTAGCGGGAGTCGGGAGACCCAGTACTTC. Residues: CASSLAGTSGSRETQYF.

The chain uses TRBV29-1 and TRBJ2-1, with D perhaps matching TRBD2 (5 bases). Trimming removed 4 bases at V and 7 bases at J, with 11 bases between. The CDR3 runs 12 residues. CDR1 is SQVTM and CDR2 is ANQGSEA in the germline V gene. In DNA form, the CDR3 reads TGCAGCGTTGGAGGAGGAGGAAATGAGCAGTTCTTC. Translated, it gives CSVGGGGNEQFF.

The chain employs TRBV28 and TRBJ1-5; 10 bases match TRBD1. CDR3 length: 18 amino acids. The trim removed 5 bases at V and 0 bases at J, leaving 10 bases unmatched. The germline gives CDR1 MDHEN, CDR2 SYDVKM. The CDR3: CASSIRDRGIFSNQPQHF. CDR3 in DNA: TGTGCCAGCAGTATCCGGGACAGGGGTATTTTTAGCAATCAGCCCCAGCATTTT.

Here the CDR3 DNA reads TGTGCCATCAGTGAGTCCGGGGGGGGCCGGAATGAAAAACTGTTTTTT. Translated, it gives CAISESGGGRNEKLFF. V usage is TRBV10-3 and J usage is TRBJ1-4; D perhaps matches TRBD1 (6 bases). CDR1 is ENHRY and CDR2 is SYGVKD in the germline V gene. The length of the CDR3 is 16 residues. Trimming left V 0 bases short and J 5 bases short, with 13 bases between.

The chain combines TRBV3-1 (or the pseudogene TRBV3-2) with TRBJ1-3; D call uncertain. The CDR3 length is 18 residues. V lost 0 bases and J lost 0, with 15 bases in between. The germline CDR1 and CDR2 sequences are LGHDT and YNNKEL (reference sequence). CDR3 in amino acids: CASSQDLQPDSSGNTIYF. The DNA for the CDR3 is TGTGCCAGCAGCCAAGATCTCCAACCGGACTCCTCTGGAAACACCATATATTTT.

The rearrangement joins TRBV12-3 or TRBV12-4 to TRBJ2-6; no firm D call. This CDR3 region has 13 residues. The V gene lost 7 bases and the J gene lost 13 bases, with 17 bases spanning the gap. The CDR3 nucleotides are TGTGCCAGCACAGAGACACCTCTTGAAGTCCTGACTTTC. Protein product: CASTETPLEVLTF.

The sample holds a few counts of this clone. This sequence joins TRBV19 and TRBJ1-5; D call uncertain. CDR1 LNHDA and CDR2 SQIVND come from the germline V gene (reference sequence). V lost 6 bases and J lost 2, with 8 bases in between. This CDR3 contains 13 residues. Here the CDR3 reads CASRSRGNQPQHF. CDR3 coding DNA: TGTGCCAGTAGATCGAGGGGCAATCAGCCCCAGCATTTT.

The V gene is TRBV6-4, the J gene TRBJ2-2, with no clear D. Trimming removed 4 bases at V and 1 base at J, with 4 bases between. CDR1 is MRHNA, CDR2 SNTAGT, per germline. The CDR3 runs 13 residues. DNA of the CDR3: TGTGCCAGCAGTGTAAAGAACACCGGGGAGCTGTTTTTT. As protein: CASSVKNTGELFF.

The V call is TRBV3-1 (or the pseudogene TRBV3-2), the J call TRBJ2-1, with 10 bases identical to TRBD2. This CDR3 comprises 15 residues. CDR1 is LGHDT, CDR2 YNNKEL, per germline (reference sequence). Trimming took 4 bases from V and 8 from J; bases not matched to a gene: 8. The CDR3: CASSPLGLAGDEQFF. In nucleotides, the CDR3 is TGTGCCAGCAGCCCGCTCGGGCTAGCGGGAGATGAGCAGTTCTTC.

This clone appeared once. This rearrangement joins TRBV5-1 to TRBJ1-3; a possible D gene is TRBD1 (6 bases). Trimming cost V 1 base and J 0 bases, with 14 bases left between them. This CDR3 has 17 amino acids. Germline CDR1 reads SGHRS; CDR2 reads YFSETQ. CDR3 residues: CASSLIGQHDSGNTIYF. CDR3 nucleotide sequence: TGCGCCAGCAGCTTGATAGGACAGCATGACTCTGGAAACACCATATATTTT.

The chain uses TRBV6-2 or TRBV6-3 and TRBJ2-5; 9 positions agree with TRBD1. The V gene end was trimmed by 2 bases and the J gene end by 4 bases; junction bases not matched to a gene: 5. Germline CDR1 is MNHEY and CDR2 is SVGEGT. The CDR3 runs 15 residues. CDR3: CASSYGDRVGETQYF. CDR3 DNA sequence: TGTGCCAGCAGTTACGGGGACAGGGTAGGAGAGACCCAGTACTTC.